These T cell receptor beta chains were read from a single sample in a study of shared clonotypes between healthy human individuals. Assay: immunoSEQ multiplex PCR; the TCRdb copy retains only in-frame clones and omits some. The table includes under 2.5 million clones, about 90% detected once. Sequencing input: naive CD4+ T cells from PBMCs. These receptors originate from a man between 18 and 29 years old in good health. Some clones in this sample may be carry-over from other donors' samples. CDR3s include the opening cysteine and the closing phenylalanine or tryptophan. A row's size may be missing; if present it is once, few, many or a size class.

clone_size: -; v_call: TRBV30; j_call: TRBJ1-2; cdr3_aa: CAWSRTGVGYTF
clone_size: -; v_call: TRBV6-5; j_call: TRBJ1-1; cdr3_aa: CASSNRVGNTEAFF
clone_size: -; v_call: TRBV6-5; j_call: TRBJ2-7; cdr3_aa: CASRPGLSYEQYF
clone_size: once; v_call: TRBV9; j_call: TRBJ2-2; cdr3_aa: CASSVDGRLAEGELFF
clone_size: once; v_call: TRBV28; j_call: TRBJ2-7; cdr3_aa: CASSFIGSLQAYEQYF
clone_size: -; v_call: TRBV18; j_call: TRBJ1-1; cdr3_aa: CASSPTEGARTEAFF
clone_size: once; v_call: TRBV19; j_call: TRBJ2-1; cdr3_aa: CASSDPSGRYNEQFF
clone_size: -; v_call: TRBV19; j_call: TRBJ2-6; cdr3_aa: CASSPRAGAGANVLTF
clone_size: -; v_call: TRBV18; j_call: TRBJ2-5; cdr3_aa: CASSPTSGRETQYF
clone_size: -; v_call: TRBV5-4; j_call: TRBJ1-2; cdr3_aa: CASSLLEARYGYTF
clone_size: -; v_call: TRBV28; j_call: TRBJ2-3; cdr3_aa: CASSLAGAPADTQYF
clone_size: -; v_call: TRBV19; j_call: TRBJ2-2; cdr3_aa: CASIQGPNTGELFF
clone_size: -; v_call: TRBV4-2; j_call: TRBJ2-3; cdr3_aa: CASSQVGLGGPDTQYF
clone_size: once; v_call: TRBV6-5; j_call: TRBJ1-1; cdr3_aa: CASRWQVHTEAFF
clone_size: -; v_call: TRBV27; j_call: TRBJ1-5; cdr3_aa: CASSQEPSRVGNQPQHF
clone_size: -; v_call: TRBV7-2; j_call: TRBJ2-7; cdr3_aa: CASSTRGGSGEQYF
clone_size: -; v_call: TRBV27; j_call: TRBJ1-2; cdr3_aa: CASSFLPAGNYGYTF
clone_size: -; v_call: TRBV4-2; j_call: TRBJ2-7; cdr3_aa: CASSQDISEQYF
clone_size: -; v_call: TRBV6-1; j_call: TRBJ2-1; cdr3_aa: CASSEQGWGYNEQFF
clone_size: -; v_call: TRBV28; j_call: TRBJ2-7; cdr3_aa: CATGDSYEQYF
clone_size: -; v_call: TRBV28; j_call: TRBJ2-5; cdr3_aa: CASSLRGTDQETQYF
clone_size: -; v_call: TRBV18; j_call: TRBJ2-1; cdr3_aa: CASSPTAGGEQFF
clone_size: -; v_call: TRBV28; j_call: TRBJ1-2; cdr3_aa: CASSNRRGLDGYTF
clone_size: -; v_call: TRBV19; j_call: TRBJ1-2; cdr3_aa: CASSIHDNGYTF
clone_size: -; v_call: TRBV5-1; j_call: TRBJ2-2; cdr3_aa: CASRQGGDGELFF
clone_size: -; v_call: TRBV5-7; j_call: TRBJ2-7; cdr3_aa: CASSPAPREGGLF
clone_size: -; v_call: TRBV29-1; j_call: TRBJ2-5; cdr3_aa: CSVAGYQETQYF
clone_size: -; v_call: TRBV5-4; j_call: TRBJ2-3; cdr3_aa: CASSPQFGNPSTDTQYF
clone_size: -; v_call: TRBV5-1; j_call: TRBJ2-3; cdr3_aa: CASSLAFRARPISTDTQYF
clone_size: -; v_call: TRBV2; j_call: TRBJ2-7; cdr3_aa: CASSLLAGERGGSEQYF
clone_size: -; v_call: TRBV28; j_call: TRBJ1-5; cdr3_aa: CASTGTVNQPQHF
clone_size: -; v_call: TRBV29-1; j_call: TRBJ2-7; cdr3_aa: CSVGLRGRGEQYF
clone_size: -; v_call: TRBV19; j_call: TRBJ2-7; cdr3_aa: CASSIDGGHSYEQYF
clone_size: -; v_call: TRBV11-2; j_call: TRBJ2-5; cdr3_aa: CASSLSLETQYF
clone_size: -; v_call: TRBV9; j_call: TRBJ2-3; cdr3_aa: CASIWQDSKTATQYF
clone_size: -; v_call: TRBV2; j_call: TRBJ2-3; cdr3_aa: CASVRGRNTDTQYF
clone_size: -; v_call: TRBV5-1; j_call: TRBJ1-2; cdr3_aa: CASSLGHNYGYTF
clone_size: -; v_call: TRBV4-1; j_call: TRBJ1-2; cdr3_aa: CASSPSRGDYGYTF
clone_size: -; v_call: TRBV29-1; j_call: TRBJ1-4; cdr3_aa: CSVLGTATNEKLFF
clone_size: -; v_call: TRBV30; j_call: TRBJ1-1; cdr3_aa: CAWTQRPLNTEAFF
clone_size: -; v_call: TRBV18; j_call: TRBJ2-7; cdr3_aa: CASSPLGTGIYEQYF
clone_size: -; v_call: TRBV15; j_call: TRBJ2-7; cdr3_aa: CATSRDVGGASSYEQYF
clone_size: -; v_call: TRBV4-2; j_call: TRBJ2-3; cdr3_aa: CASSQELTSTDTQYF
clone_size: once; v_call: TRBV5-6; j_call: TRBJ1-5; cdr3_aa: CASSLWQGLIYSNQPQHF
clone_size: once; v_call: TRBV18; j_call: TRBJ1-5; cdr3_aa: CASSPLGQPLGPQHF
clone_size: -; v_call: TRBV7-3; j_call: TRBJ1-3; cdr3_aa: CASSLGGYSGNTIYF
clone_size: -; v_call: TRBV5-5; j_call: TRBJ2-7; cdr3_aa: CASSRGAAGGYYEQYF
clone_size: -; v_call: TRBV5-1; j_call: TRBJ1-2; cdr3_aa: CASALGTGVNYGYTF